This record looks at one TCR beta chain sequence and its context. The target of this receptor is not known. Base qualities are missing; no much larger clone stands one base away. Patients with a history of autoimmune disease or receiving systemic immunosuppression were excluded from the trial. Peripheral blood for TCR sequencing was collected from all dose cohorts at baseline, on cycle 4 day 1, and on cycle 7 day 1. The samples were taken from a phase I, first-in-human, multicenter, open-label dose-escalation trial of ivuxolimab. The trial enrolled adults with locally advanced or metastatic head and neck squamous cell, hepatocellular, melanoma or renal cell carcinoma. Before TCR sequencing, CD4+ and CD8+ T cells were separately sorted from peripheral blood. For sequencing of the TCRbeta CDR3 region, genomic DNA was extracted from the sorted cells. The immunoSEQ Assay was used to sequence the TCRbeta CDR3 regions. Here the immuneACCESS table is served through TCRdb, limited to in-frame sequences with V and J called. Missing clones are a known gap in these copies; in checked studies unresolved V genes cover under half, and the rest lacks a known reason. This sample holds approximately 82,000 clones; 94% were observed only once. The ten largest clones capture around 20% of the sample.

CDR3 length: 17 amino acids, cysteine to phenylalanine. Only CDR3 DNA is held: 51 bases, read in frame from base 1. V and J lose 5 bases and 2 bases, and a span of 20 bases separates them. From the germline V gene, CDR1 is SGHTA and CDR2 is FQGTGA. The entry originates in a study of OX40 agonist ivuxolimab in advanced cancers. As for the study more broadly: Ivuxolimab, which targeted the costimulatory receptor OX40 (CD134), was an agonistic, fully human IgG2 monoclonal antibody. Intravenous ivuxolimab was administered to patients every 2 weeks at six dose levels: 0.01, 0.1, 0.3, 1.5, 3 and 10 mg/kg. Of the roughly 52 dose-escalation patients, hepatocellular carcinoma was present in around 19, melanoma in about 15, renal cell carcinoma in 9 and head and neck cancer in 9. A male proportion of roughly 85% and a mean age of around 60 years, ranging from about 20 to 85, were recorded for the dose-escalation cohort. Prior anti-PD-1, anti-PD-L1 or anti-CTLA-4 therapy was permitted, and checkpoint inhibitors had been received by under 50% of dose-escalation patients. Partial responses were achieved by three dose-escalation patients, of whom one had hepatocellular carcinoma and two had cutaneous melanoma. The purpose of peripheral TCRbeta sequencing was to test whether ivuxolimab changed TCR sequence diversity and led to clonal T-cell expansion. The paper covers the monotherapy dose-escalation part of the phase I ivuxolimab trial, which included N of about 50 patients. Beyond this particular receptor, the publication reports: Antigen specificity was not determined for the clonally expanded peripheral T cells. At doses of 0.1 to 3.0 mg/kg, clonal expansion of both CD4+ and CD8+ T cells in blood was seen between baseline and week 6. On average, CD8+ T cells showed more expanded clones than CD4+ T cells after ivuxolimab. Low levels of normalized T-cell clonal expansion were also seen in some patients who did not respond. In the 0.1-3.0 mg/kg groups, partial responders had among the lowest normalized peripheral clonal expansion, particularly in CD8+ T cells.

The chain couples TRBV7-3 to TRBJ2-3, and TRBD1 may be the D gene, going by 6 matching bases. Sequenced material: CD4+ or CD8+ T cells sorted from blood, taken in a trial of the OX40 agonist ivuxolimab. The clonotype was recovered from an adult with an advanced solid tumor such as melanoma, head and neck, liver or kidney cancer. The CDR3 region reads CASSQRARGSITDTQYF. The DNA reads TGTGCCAGCAGCCAAAGGGCAAGGGGGAGCATCACAGATACGCAGTATTTT.